This T cell receptor (beta chain) is from a study of control samples from healthy donors and cancer patients. Libraries were prepared by immunoSEQ multiplex PCR; TCRdb keeps only in-frame clonotypes and omits some of them. The sample holds over 150,000 clones, roughly 94% seen once. The CDR3 is made up of 16 amino acids. Losses at the gene ends were 4 bases for V and 5 bases for J; bases not matched to a gene: 11. In germline, CDR1 is KGHDR, CDR2 SFDVKD. Sequencing was done on a sample of PBMCs. V gene TRBV24-1 combines with J gene TRBJ2-5; TRBD2 matches 8 bases. The sequence derives from a man aged 55 to 69 with colorectal cancer. Here the CDR3 reads CATSDLGRGGLETQYF. In DNA form, the CDR3 reads TGTGCCACCAGTGACCTCGGACGGGGGGGCCTGGAGACCCAGTACTTC.